The source of this TCR beta chain is a study of T cell changes during pregnancy in multiple sclerosis (dated by TCRdb to the late 2010s). Regarding the study in general: In women with multiple sclerosis, the researchers looked at how the T cell repertoire shifted as pregnancy progressed.

The CDR3 runs 13 amino acids, cysteine and phenylalanine included. Only the CDR3 part of the read is kept: 39 bases, read in frame from the first base. Taken from the germline V gene, the CDR1 and CDR2 loops are SNHLY and FYNNEI. V drops 5 bases and J drops 8 bases, leaving 12 bases in between. Library method: the immunoSEQ multiplex PCR assay. In TCRdb, the immuneACCESS table is reduced to in-frame sequences with V and J assigned. These tables do not hold every clone; where another copy was compared, an unresolved V gene accounts for under half, and the others remain unexplained. Counted in this sample were roughly 56,000 clones; 91% of them appeared once. The ten largest clones represent approximately 0.45% of the sample. In the case of this clone: The specificity of this receptor is unknown. There are no base qualities to consult, and no much larger clone falls within one base.

The sample here was CD4+ T cells from peripheral blood mononuclear cells, taken after pregnancy. This TCR derives from a female donor in good health, enrolled as a control in a pregnancy study. This sequence uses TRBV2 and TRBJ1-4; TRBD1 might be the D gene, on 6 matching bases. The DNA sequence reads TGTGCCAGCAGTAGGGGGACACGGGAAAAACTGTTTTTT. This encodes CASSRGTREKLFF.